A selection of T cell receptor beta chains follows, all from one sample in a study of T-cell memory formation after mild COVID-19. TCRdb passed the 5' RACE reads through MiXCR, listing each CDR3 protein once. In the table there are under 300,000 distinct CDR3 sequences, approximately 7.6% of which are singletons. The sequenced sample was PBMCs or a T cell subset sorted from them (not recorded which). These receptors were collected from a man between 18 and 35 years old who had mild COVID-19 (a few samples of this study predate the infection). Cell type and time point are not known. Each CDR3 is given with its conserved first and last residue. The order of the fields is D gene, J gene, clone size, V gene, CDR3 DNA, CDR3 protein. The D gene is left open where the match is weak. Clone size appears in some rows only: once, few, many, or a class for an expanded clone.

d_gene: TRBD1
j_gene: TRBJ2-4
abundance: few
v_gene: TRBV6-1
CDR3nt: TGTGCCAGCAGTAAAACTGGACAGGACGGGATTCAGTACTTC
CDR3aa: CASSKTGQDGIQYF

d_gene: .
j_gene: TRBJ2-5
abundance: few
v_gene: TRBV6-5
CDR3nt: TGTGCCAGCAGCCGGGATCGAACCCAGTACTTC
CDR3aa: CASSRDRTQYF

d_gene: TRBD2
j_gene: TRBJ2-5
abundance: .
v_gene: TRBV4-1
CDR3nt: TGCGCCAGCAGCCCCGAAATAGCGGGGGGACGGACCCAGTACTTC
CDR3aa: CASSPEIAGGRTQYF

d_gene: TRBD2
j_gene: TRBJ2-1
abundance: few
v_gene: TRBV6-2/TRBV6-3
CDR3nt: TGTGCCAGCAGTTACTCCCGCCCAGCGGGGGAAAACAATGAGCAGTTCTTC
CDR3aa: CASSYSRPAGENNEQFF

d_gene: .
j_gene: TRBJ2-3
abundance: .
v_gene: TRBV4-3
CDR3nt: TGCGCCAGCAGCCAAGCCCCGGACTCCCAAAAGTATTTT
CDR3aa: CASSQAPDSQKYF

d_gene: .
j_gene: TRBJ1-3
abundance: many
v_gene: TRBV12-3/TRBV12-4
CDR3nt: TGTGCCAGTATACCGTTTACAGGGACTGTGTCTGGAAACACCATATATTTT
CDR3aa: CASIPFTGTVSGNTIYF

d_gene: .
j_gene: TRBJ2-7
abundance: few
v_gene: TRBV29-1
CDR3nt: TGCAGCGTTGCTAAGACTAGAGGGGAGCAGTACTTC
CDR3aa: CSVAKTRGEQYF

d_gene: .
j_gene: TRBJ2-5
abundance: few
v_gene: TRBV12-3/TRBV12-4
CDR3nt: TGTGCCAGCAGTTTGTATCCGCGGTTGGGGCCCCGGGAGACCCAGTACTTC
CDR3aa: CASSLYPRLGPRETQYF

d_gene: .
j_gene: TRBJ2-1
abundance: .
v_gene: TRBV7-9
CDR3nt: TGTGCCAGCAGCCCGGGACTCCGCTACAATGAGCAGTTCTTC
CDR3aa: CASSPGLRYNEQFF

d_gene: .
j_gene: TRBJ1-4
abundance: few
v_gene: TRBV24-1
CDR3nt: TGTGCCACCAGTGATGGCCCTAATGAAAAACTGTTTTTT
CDR3aa: CATSDGPNEKLFF

d_gene: .
j_gene: TRBJ2-3
abundance: .
v_gene: TRBV14
CDR3nt: TGTGCCAGCAGCCCCCGCGGGGTCGCTACGCAGTATTTT
CDR3aa: CASSPRGVATQYF